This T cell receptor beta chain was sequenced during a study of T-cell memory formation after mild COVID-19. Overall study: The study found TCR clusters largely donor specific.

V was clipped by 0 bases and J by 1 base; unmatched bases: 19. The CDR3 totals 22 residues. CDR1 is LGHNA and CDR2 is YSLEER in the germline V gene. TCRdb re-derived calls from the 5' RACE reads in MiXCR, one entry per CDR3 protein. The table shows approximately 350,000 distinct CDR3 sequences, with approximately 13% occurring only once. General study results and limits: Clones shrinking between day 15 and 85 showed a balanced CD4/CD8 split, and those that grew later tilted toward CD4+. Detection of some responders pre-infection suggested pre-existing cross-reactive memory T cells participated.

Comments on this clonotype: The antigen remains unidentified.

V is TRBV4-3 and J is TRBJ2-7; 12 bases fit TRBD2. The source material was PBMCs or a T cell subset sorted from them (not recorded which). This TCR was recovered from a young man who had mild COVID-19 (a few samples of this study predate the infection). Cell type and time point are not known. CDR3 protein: CASSQDVLRQRLAGDPSYEQYF. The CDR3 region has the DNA TGCGCCAGCAGCCAAGATGTTCTTAGGCAAAGACTAGCGGGGGACCCTTCCTACGAGCAGTACTTC.